Below, 31 T cell receptor beta chains from the same sample are listed, as sequenced in a study of blood T cell repertoires in COVID-19. Using immunoSEQ multiplex PCR, the repertoire was profiled, and TCRdb retains in-frame clones only, with some absent. The sample has 70,000 or so clones; 75% to 90% are singletons. The sequenced sample consisted of peripheral blood. The receptor set was obtained from a man of 80 years or more with active or convalescent COVID-19.

The chain couples TRBV5-4 to TRBJ1-4, with 7 bases lining up with TRBD1. CDR1 and CDR2 (germline): SGHNT, YYREEE (reference sequence). The CDR3 has 15 amino acids. Trimming at V came to 0 bases and at J to 5 bases, leaving 4 bases not matched to a gene. The DNA for the CDR3 is TGTGCCAGCAGCTTGGACAGGGGCACAAATGAAAAACTGTTTTTT. Its protein product is CASSLDRGTNEKLFF.

J is TRBJ1-5 and V is TRBV19, with D possibly TRBD1 on 6 matching bases. The CDR3 is 14 amino acids. Germline V gene sequence: CDR1 LNHDA, CDR2 SQIVND (reference sequence). V was pared by 10 bases and J by 1 base, with 14 bases between. CDR3 bases: TGTGCCACTCTACAGGGTCCGAGCAATCAGCCCCAGCATTTT. Its protein product is CATLQGPSNQPQHF.

The rearrangement links TRBV28 to TRBJ2-3; 7 nucleotides agree with TRBD2. After removal of 6 bases from V and 2 bases from J, the junction contained 5 bases not matched to a gene. This CDR3 contains 14 residues. Germline loops: CDR1 MDHEN, CDR2 SYDVKM. The CDR3 DNA reads TGTGCCAGCAGACGCGGGAGCAACACAGATACGCAGTATTTT. Translation gives CASRRGSNTDTQYF.

The chain links TRBV4-3 to TRBJ2-2; 7 bases fit TRBD1. Germline trimming cut 4 bases from V and 5 bases from J; bases unmatched to any gene: 4. Germline-derived CDR1 and CDR2 are LGHNA and YSLEER. The CDR3 runs 14 residues. The CDR3 nucleotides read TGCGCCAGCAGCCGAAACAGGGGAACCGGGGAGCTGTTTTTT. Amino acids: CASSRNRGTGELFF.

This sequence joins TRBV6-5 and TRBJ2-4, with D possibly TRBD2 on 7 matching bases. Trimming removed 2 bases at V and 1 base at J, with 9 bases between. This CDR3 region has 15 residues. CDR1 is MNHEY, CDR2 SVGAGI, per germline. The CDR3 region has the DNA TGTGCCAGCAGTTACAAGGGGGGGGCCAAAAACATTCAGTACTTC. This encodes CASSYKGGAKNIQYF.

The V gene is TRBV28, the J gene TRBJ2-2; 7 bases line up with TRBD2. The CDR3 runs 16 residues. With 7 bases clipped from V and 1 base from J, the junction kept 9 bases outside the gene matches. In germline, CDR1 is MDHEN, CDR2 SYDVKM. The CDR3 bases are TGTGCCAGCACCCAAGACGGCGGGAGGAACACCGGGGAGCTGTTTTTT. Its protein is CASTQDGGRNTGELFF.

This clone appeared once. The chain joins TRBV7-8 to TRBJ1-1; possibly TRBD1 for D (5 bases). The CDR3 extends over 14 amino acids. Trimming took 3 bases from V and 1 from J, leaving 9 bases between them. From germline, CDR1 is SGHVS and CDR2 FQNEAQ. The CDR3 coding sequence is TGTGCCAGCAGCTTGTGGCAGGGGAACACTGAAGCTTTCTTT. Its protein product is CASSLWQGNTEAFF.

The V call is TRBV19, the J call TRBJ2-7; weak D call: TRBD2 (6 bases). This CDR3 has 14 residues. Germline CDR1 LNHDA, CDR2 SQIVND (reference sequence). V shed 5 bases and J shed 3 bases, with 14 bases lying between them. The CDR3 reads CASSPRRGNYEQYF. The CDR3 coding sequence is TGTGCCAGTAGTCCCCGTCGGGGGAACTACGAGCAGTACTTC.

The chain couples TRBV4-2 to TRBJ1-2; possibly TRBD1 for D (5 bases). In germline, CDR1 is LGHNA, CDR2 YNFKEQ. CDR3 length: 16 amino acids. V was trimmed by 1 base and J by 6 bases, leaving 18 bases between them. CDR3 sequence reads: CASSQGLSAGNHGYTF. The CDR3 nucleotides read TGTGCCAGCAGCCAAGGGTTATCGGCAGGGAATCATGGCTACACCTTC.

The V call is TRBV29-1, the J call TRBJ2-1, with TRBD2 matching 14 bases. Germline-derived CDR1 and CDR2 are SQVTM and ANQGSEA. The CDR3 is 20 residues long. J was trimmed by 4 bases and V by 4 bases; bases with no gene match: 18. In DNA form, the CDR3 reads TGCAGCGTTGCCAAACCCAGGACTAGCGGGAGGCCCCAACAGTACAATGAGCAGTTCTTC. Amino acid sequence: CSVAKPRTSGRPQQYNEQFF.

The chain links TRBV4-2 to TRBJ2-7, with 9 bases identical to TRBD2. The ends lost 0 bases at V and 0 bases at J; junction bases unmatched: 0. From germline, CDR1 is LGHNA and CDR2 YNFKEQ. The CDR3 runs 15 residues. The CDR3, as DNA: TGTGCCAGCAGCCAAGAGCGGGGGGGCTCCTACGAGCAGTACTTC. It is translated as CASSQERGGSYEQYF.

This clone appeared a single time. The genes are TRBV20-1 and TRBJ1-5; unclear D gene. Germline V lookup: CDR1 DFQATT, CDR2 SNEGSKA (reference sequence). The CDR3 length is 14 residues. V was cut by 3 bases and J by 0 bases, with 9 bases left in between. This CDR3 reads CSASAQNSNQPQHF. CDR3 DNA: TGCAGTGCTAGTGCACAGAATAGCAATCAGCCCCAGCATTTT.

V and J are TRBV27 and TRBJ2-7; 8 nucleotides match TRBD2. The germline gives CDR1 MNHEY, CDR2 SMNVEV (reference sequence). Trimming took 1 base from V and 4 from J; bases not matched to a gene: 9. CDR3 length: 16 amino acids. The CDR3 coding sequence is TGTGCCAGCAGTTTATTTTCCGGCGGGGGGTTGTACGAGCAGTACTTC. Protein sequence: CASSLFSGGGLYEQYF.

This chain joins TRBV5-1 and TRBJ1-1, with D uncertain. The CDR3 spans 14 residues. Germline V gene sequence: CDR1 SGHRS, CDR2 YFSETQ. Deletions cut 5 bases from V and 4 bases from J, with 15 bases between. The CDR3, as DNA: TGCGCCAGCAGTCTTCTGCAGGCCCCCACTGAAGCTTTCTTT. Protein sequence: CASSLLQAPTEAFF.

This clone was detected once. The gene calls are TRBV2 and TRBJ1-1; a possible D gene is TRBD1 (5 bases). Germline values: CDR1 SNHLY, CDR2 FYNNEI. V was shortened by 8 bases and J by 5 bases, with 21 bases between the two germline ends. This CDR3 is 15 amino acids long. The CDR3 spells CASVAERGGNTEAFF. CDR3 in DNA: TGTGCCAGCGTAGCGGAGAGGGGTGGGAATACTGAAGCTTTCTTT.

V and J are TRBV20-1 and TRBJ2-7, with TRBD1 as a possible D gene (6 bases). CDR3 size: 14 residues. Germline V gene lookup returns CDR1 DFQATT and CDR2 SNEGSKA (reference sequence). Trimming removed 3 bases at V and 1 base at J, with 13 bases between. In DNA, the CDR3 is TGCAGTGCTAGTATGCAGGGGATGTCCTACGAGCAGTACTTC. Protein: CSASMQGMSYEQYF.

This clone has only a few counts. The CDR3 nucleotides read TGTGCCAGCAGTTACTCGCCCGGGGCCGGGGAGCTGTTTTTT. Its translation is CASSYSPGAGELFF. The chain joins TRBV6-5 to TRBJ2-2; weak D call: TRBD2 (5 bases). The V gene's germline CDR1 is MNHEY and CDR2 SVGAGI. The length of the CDR3 is 14 residues. Trimming took 0 bases from V and 6 from J, leaving 8 bases between them.

This clone was counted a single time. This chain's CDR3 is CASSLQGSPYEQYF. CDR3 DNA sequence: TGTGCCAGCTCACTACAGGGTTCCCCCTACGAGCAGTACTTC. The chain joins TRBV18 to TRBJ2-7; D might be TRBD1 (6 bases). CDR3 length: 14 amino acids. Germline V gene lookup returns CDR1 KGHSH and CDR2 LQKENI. Trimming took off 4 bases at V and 2 bases at J, with 12 bases between the two ends.

This chain uses TRBV7-8 with TRBJ2-1; 7 positions agree with TRBD1. Losses at the gene ends were 5 bases for V and 7 bases for J; bases not matched to a gene: 11. The CDR3 is made up of 15 amino acids. Germline CDR1 SGHVS, CDR2 FQNEAQ. In nucleotides, the CDR3 is TGTGCCAGCAGCGTATCCGGGACAGCTAGAAATGAGCAGTTCTTC. This encodes CASSVSGTARNEQFF.

The V call is TRBV2, the J call TRBJ1-2, with a possible D match to TRBD1 (6 bases). Trimming cost V 4 bases and J 10 bases, with 13 bases left between them. The CDR3 runs 12 residues. The V gene's germline CDR1 is SNHLY and CDR2 FYNNEI. Here the CDR3 DNA reads TGTGCCAGCAGTGTTACAGGGTTATCCTACACCTTC. Translating gives CASSVTGLSYTF.

The gene calls are TRBV15 and TRBJ1-2; 9 bases fit TRBD1. CDR1 and CDR2 from the germline V gene are LNHNV and YYDKDF (reference sequence). The V and J ends lost 4 bases and 1 base, in that order; junction bases with no gene match: 4. The CDR3 contains 15 residues. CDR3 nucleotide sequence: TGTGCCACCAGCACCGGACAGGGGATTAACTATGGCTACACCTTC. Its translation: CATSTGQGINYGYTF.

This chain links TRBV6-5 with TRBJ2-2; 11 bases line up with TRBD2. The germline CDR1 and CDR2 sequences are MNHEY and SVGAGI. The CDR3 runs to 15 residues. Trimming cost V 7 bases and J 5 bases; bases outside gene matches: 6. In DNA, the CDR3 is TGTGCCAGCATCAGTAGCGGGAGGGGTACCGGGGAGCTGTTTTTT. Translating it yields CASISSGRGTGELFF.

The CDR3 DNA follows: TGTGCCAGCTCACCAGGGGCAGCAAGCACAGATACGCAGTATTTT. Translation: CASSPGAASTDTQYF. This rearrangement joins TRBV18 to TRBJ2-3; maybe TRBD1 (5 bases). The CDR3 totals 15 residues. V dropped 2 bases and J dropped 0 bases, with 9 bases sitting between them. Germline lookup yields CDR1 KGHSH and CDR2 LQKENI.

J is TRBJ1-4 and V is TRBV5-1; the match to TRBD1 covers 9 bases. Germline V gene lookup returns CDR1 SGHRS and CDR2 YFSETQ. This CDR3 spans 17 amino acids. After removal of 4 bases from V and 7 bases from J, the junction contained 14 bases not matched to a gene. CDR3 region: CASSRTGDWGRGEKLFF. DNA of the CDR3: TGCGCCAGCAGCAGGACAGGGGACTGGGGACGTGGTGAAAAACTGTTTTTT.

V gene TRBV7-9 combines with J gene TRBJ1-2; D is unresolved. Germline values: CDR1 SEHNR, CDR2 FQNEAQ (reference sequence). The length of the CDR3 is 12 residues. V lost 1 base and J 8 bases, leaving 8 bases between the germline ends. The CDR3 reads CASSLEPGGYTF. As DNA, the CDR3 is TGTGCCAGCAGCTTAGAACCTGGCGGCTACACCTTC.

The chain joins TRBV25-1 to TRBJ1-1; D gene ambiguous. Germline lookup yields CDR1 MGHDK and CDR2 SYGVNS. The CDR3 has 13 residues. Trimming took off 5 bases at V and 0 bases at J, with 7 bases between the two ends. Here the CDR3 reads CASSKTMNTEAFF. The CDR3 DNA follows: TGTGCCAGCAGTAAAACAATGAACACTGAAGCTTTCTTT.

The rearrangement links TRBV11-2 to TRBJ2-1, with TRBD2 matching over 12 bases. The ends lost 5 bases at V and 7 bases at J; junction bases unmatched: 9. The CDR3 has 16 residues. Germline lookup yields CDR1 SGHAT and CDR2 FQNNGV. The CDR3 DNA sequence: TGTGCCAGCAGCCCCAGTGGGGGGACTAGCGGGAATGAGCAGTTCTTC. Residues: CASSPSGGTSGNEQFF.

The rearrangement joins TRBV28 to TRBJ2-5; D might be TRBD2 (7 bases). The CDR3 has 13 amino acids. Germline lookup yields CDR1 MDHEN and CDR2 SYDVKM. With 6 bases removed from V and 2 bases from J, the gap between germline ends came to 10 bases. CDR3 loop: CASRSGTQETQYF. CDR3 sequence (DNA): TGTGCCAGCAGAAGCGGGACACAAGAGACCCAGTACTTC.

The CDR3 nucleotides read TGTGCCAGCAGCTTAGCGGTATCCACGGTTGGGGCGGATACGCAGTATTTT. Translating gives CASSLAVSTVGADTQYF. This chain uses TRBV7-2 with TRBJ2-3; possibly TRBD1 for D (5 bases). V was clipped by 0 bases and J by 6 bases, with 19 bases between them. CDR1 is SGHTA, CDR2 FQGNSA, per germline. This CDR3 has 17 amino acids. Combining the CDR3 with reference TRBV7-2 and TRBJ2-3 gives the whole variable domain GAGVSQSPSNKVTEKGKDVELRCDPISGHTALYWYRQSLGQGLEFLIYFQGNSAPDKSGLPSDRFSAERTGGSVSTLTIQRTQQEDSAVYLCASSLAVSTVGADTQYFGPGTRLTVL.

The chain couples TRBV2 to TRBJ1-1; D not resolved. This CDR3 has 13 amino acids. The V gene's germline CDR1 is SNHLY and CDR2 FYNNEI. Trimming left V 6 bases short and J 1 base short, with 9 bases between. CDR3 coding DNA: TGTGCCAGCAGGCGATCCGGGAACACTGAAGCTTTCTTT. Its translation: CASRRSGNTEAFF. Looking up the rest from reference TRBV2 and TRBJ1-1 gives the full variable domain: EPEVTQTPSHQVTQMGQEVILRCVPISNHLYFYWYRQILGQKVEFLVSFYNNEISEKSEIFDDQFSVERPDGSNFTLKIRSTKLEDSAMYFCASRRSGNTEAFFGQGTRLTVV.

This chain uses TRBV7-9 with TRBJ1-4, with 10 bases fitting TRBD1. Germline values: CDR1 SEHNR, CDR2 FQNEAQ (reference sequence). The CDR3 is made up of 16 amino acids. Trimming at V came to 5 bases and at J to 7 bases, leaving 10 bases not matched to a gene. The CDR3: CASSLRWDRGGEKLFF. CDR3 nucleotides: TGTGCCAGCAGCCTCCGCTGGGACAGGGGAGGTGAAAAACTGTTTTTT.